Listed below are T cell receptor beta chains from one sample, sequenced in a study of regulatory T cells in long-lasting Graves disease. TCRdb redid the calling of the multiplex PCR reads with MiXCR, one entry per CDR3 protein. The table has about 660,000 distinct CDR3 sequences, 25% to 35% seen once. The specimen comprised peripheral blood mononuclear cells (PBMCs), sampled when the disease was refractory, from a patient treated with antithyroid drugs. These TCRs come from a female donor with Graves disease. CDR3s include the opening cysteine and the closing phenylalanine or tryptophan. A D gene is named only where the DNA matches it firmly. Only part of the rows carry a size: once, few, many, or a class if the clone is expanded.

TRBJ2-7 . TRBV28 few CASSPLRSARYEQYF TGTGCCAGCAGTCCACTTAGGTCGGCCCGCTACGAGCAGTACTTC
TRBJ2-2 . TRBV5-6 . CASSLDIWGLTGELFF TGTGCCAGCAGCTTGGACATTTGGGGGCTGACCGGGGAGCTGTTTTTT
TRBJ1-1 . TRBV2 many CASSEMMNTEAFF TGTGCCAGCAGTGAAATGATGAACACTGAAGCTTTCTTT
TRBJ2-7 TRBD2 TRBV7-9 . CASSTKASGFFYEQHF TGTGCCAGCAGCACTAAGGCTAGCGGTTTTTTCTACGAGCAGCACTTC
TRBJ2-5 TRBD2 TRBV10-2 . CASRGAGGPEETQYF TGCGCCAGCAGAGGGGCGGGAGGGCCTGAGGAGACCCAGTACTTC
TRBJ1-1 . TRBV27 few CASREDRGATEAFF TGTGCCAGCAGGGAGGACAGAGGGGCCACTGAAGCTTTCTTT
TRBJ1-5 . TRBV15 . CATRQAGDQPQHF TGTGCCACCAGACAGGCAGGGGATCAGCCCCAGCATTTT
TRBJ2-7 TRBD2 TRBV29-1 . CSVESASGSPYEQYF TGCAGCGTTGAATCGGCTAGCGGGAGCCCCTACGAGCAGTACTTC
TRBJ2-2 . TRBV6-5 . CASSYSMGTNTGELFF TGTGCCAGCAGTTACTCGATGGGTACGAACACCGGGGAGCTGTTTTTT
TRBJ2-7 TRBD2 TRBV12-3/TRBV12-4 many CASSLGGSAYEQYF TGTGCCAGCAGTTTGGGGGGGAGTGCCTACGAGCAGTACTTC
TRBJ2-5 . TRBV19 few CASSPQMVETQYF TGTGCCAGTAGTCCCCAGATGGTGGAGACCCAGTACTTC
TRBJ1-2 . TRBV11-2 . CASSSIFGGVPPNRNNYGYTF TGTGCCAGCAGCTCCATCTTCGGGGGTGTACCTCCCAATCGGAATAACTATGGCTACACCTTC
TRBJ1-2 . TRBV13 . CASSQAGLHYGYTF TGTGCCAGCAGCCAAGCAGGGCTCCATTATGGCTACACCTTC
TRBJ1-6 TRBD1 TRBV12-3/TRBV12-4 many CASRTLTGVNSPLHF TGTGCCAGCAGGACCTTAACAGGGGTTAATTCACCCCTCCACTTT
TRBJ2-2 . TRBV12-3/TRBV12-4 . CASSPGRMNTGELFF TGTGCCAGCAGCCCAGGGCGGATGAACACCGGGGAGCTGTTTTTT
TRBJ1-5 TRBD1 TRBV20-1 . CSARGWTGGLGGNQPQHF TGCAGTGCTAGAGGTTGGACAGGTGGGCTGGGCGGCAATCAGCCCCAGCATTTT
TRBJ1-5 . TRBV6-1 few CASNQFSNQPQHF TGTGCCAGCAACCAGTTCAGCAATCAGCCCCAGCATTTT
TRBJ1-4 . TRBV20-1 few CSARGPEKLFF TGCAGTGCTCGGGGGCCTGAAAAACTGTTTTTT
TRBJ2-7 TRBD2 TRBV28 . CASRRGLAPYEQYF TGTGCCAGCAGAAGGGGACTAGCTCCCTACGAGCAGTACTTC
TRBJ2-6 . TRBV12-3/TRBV12-4 few CASSPRTSGANVLTF TGTGCCAGCAGCCCTAGGACCTCTGGGGCCAACGTCCTGACTTTC
TRBJ1-1 TRBD1 TRBV30 . CAWSWDRDTEAFF TGTGCCTGGAGTTGGGACAGGGACACTGAAGCTTTCTTT
TRBJ1-5 TRBD1 TRBV28 few CTSSSDREDQPQHF TGTACCAGCAGTTCGGACAGGGAGGATCAGCCCCAGCATTTT
TRBJ2-2 TRBD2 TRBV6-1 few CASSKSGGTGELFF TGTGCCAGCTCCAAAAGCGGGGGGACCGGGGAGCTGTTTTTT
TRBJ2-3 TRBD2 TRBV12-3/TRBV12-4 . CASSLRRTGGAADTQYF TGTGCCAGCAGTTTACGGCGAACGGGAGGGGCGGCAGATACGCAGTATTTT
TRBJ1-1 . TRBV27 many CASSSSGRMNTEAFF .
TRBJ1-6 . TRBV20-1 few CSARDLRDGNSPLHF TGCAGTGCTAGAGATCTTCGGGATGGTAATTCACCCCTCCACTTT
TRBJ2-7 TRBD2 TRBV6-9 many CASSYNGLAGHEQYF TGTGCCAGCAGTTACAACGGACTAGCGGGACACGAGCAGTACTTC
TRBJ1-1 . TRBV11-2 many CASSYLPGRNTEAFF TGTGCCAGCAGCTATTTACCAGGACGTAACACTGAAGCTTTCTTT